This T cell receptor beta chain emerged from a study of T cells in tuberculosis. Overall study results and limits: Active tuberculosis TCR-alpha repertoires lay closer to GMM-specific TCRs than IGRA-negative controls, suggesting clonal expansion.

In its sample, this clone was seen a few times. Its antigen is not known. Assay used: immunoSEQ multiplex PCR; TCRdb lists only in-frame clones, some missing. Of fewer than 35,000 clones in the sample, approximately 93% were seen once. The sample consisted of PBMCs. The sequence was collected from a donor between 10 and 29 years old with latent tuberculosis or without tuberculosis infection.

The CDR3 coding sequence is TGTGCCAGCAGCAAAGCGAGAGGGCCGGCGTGGGGCTACACCTTC. It yields the protein CASSKARGPAWGYTF. V gene TRBV21-1 combines with J gene TRBJ1-2. TRBV21-1 is a recognized pseudogene. CDR3 length: 15 residues.